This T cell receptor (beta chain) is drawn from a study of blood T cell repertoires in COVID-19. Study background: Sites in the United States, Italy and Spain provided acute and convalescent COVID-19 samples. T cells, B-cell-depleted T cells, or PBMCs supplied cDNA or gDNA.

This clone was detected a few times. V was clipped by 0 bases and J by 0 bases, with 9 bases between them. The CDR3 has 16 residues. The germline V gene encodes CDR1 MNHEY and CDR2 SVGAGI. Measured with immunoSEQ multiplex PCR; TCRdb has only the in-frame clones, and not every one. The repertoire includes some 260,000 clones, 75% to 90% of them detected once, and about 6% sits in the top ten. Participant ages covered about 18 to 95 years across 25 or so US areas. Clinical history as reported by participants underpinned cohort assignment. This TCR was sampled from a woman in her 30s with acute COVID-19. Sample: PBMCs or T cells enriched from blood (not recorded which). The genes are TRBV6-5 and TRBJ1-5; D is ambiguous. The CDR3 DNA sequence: TGTGCCAGCAGTTACTCGACTCCAGATAGCAATCAGCCCCAGCATTTT. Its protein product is CASSYSTPDSNQPQHF.